Below are 27 T cell receptor beta chains sequenced from a single sample in a study of T cell changes during pregnancy in multiple sclerosis. Sequencing used immunoSEQ multiplex PCR; TCRdb keeps in-frame clones, though not all of them. This sample has 25,000 to 30,000 clones, with roughly 90% found just once. This specimen consisted of CD4+ T cells from peripheral blood mononuclear cells, obtained in the first trimester of pregnancy. The source is a female donor in good health, enrolled as a control in a pregnancy study.

This rearrangement joins TRBV6-5 to TRBJ1-1; TRBD1 might be the D (6 bases). Trimming shortened V by 4 bases and J by 5 bases, and 14 bases separated the two germline ends. The CDR3 covers 14 residues. CDR1 and CDR2 from the germline V gene are MNHEY and SVGAGI. The CDR3 is CASSFRGRSTEAFF. In DNA form, the CDR3 reads TGTGCCAGCAGTTTCAGGGGACGGAGTACTGAAGCTTTCTTT.

This chain connects TRBV10-1 to TRBJ1-2; D possibly corresponds to TRBD1 (6 bases). Per the germline V gene, CDR1 is WNHNN and CDR2 is SYGVQD (reference sequence). The CDR3 spans 12 residues. Trimming pared 6 bases from V and 3 bases from J, leaving 8 bases between. The CDR3 sequence: CASSAGDYGYTF. CDR3 nucleotide sequence: TGCGCCAGCAGCGCAGGGGACTATGGCTACACCTTC.

The chain joins TRBV27 to TRBJ2-7; TRBD2 might be the D (6 bases). This CDR3 has 16 residues. Trimming stripped 3 bases from V and 0 bases from J, with 15 bases between. The germline V gene encodes CDR1 MNHEY and CDR2 SMNVEV (reference sequence). CDR3 region: CASSFGDSRSSYEQYF. CDR3 in DNA: TGTGCCAGCAGTTTCGGGGACTCCAGGAGCTCCTACGAGCAGTACTTC.

The chain couples TRBV5-1 to TRBJ1-4, with TRBD1 matching over 7 bases. The trim removed 4 bases at V and 3 bases at J, leaving 6 bases unmatched. CDR1 and CDR2 from the germline V gene are SGHRS and YFSETQ. This CDR3 is 15 amino acids long. CDR3 in amino acids: CASSLDRAPNEKLFF. The CDR3 DNA is TGCGCCAGCAGCCTAGACAGGGCCCCTAATGAAAAACTGTTTTTT.

By share of the sample, this clone is medium-sized. V is TRBV5-1 and J is TRBJ1-2, with D possibly TRBD1 on 6 matching bases. This CDR3 spans 13 amino acids. Germline CDR1 SGHRS, CDR2 YFSETQ. Trimming removed 5 bases at V and 8 bases at J, with 16 bases between. The CDR3 nucleotides are TGCGCCAGCAGGGACAGTATAGGGAACGGCTACACCTTC. Its protein is CASRDSIGNGYTF.

The rearrangement links TRBV6-1 to TRBJ2-7; no clear D gene. This CDR3 region has 17 residues. V gave up 4 bases and J gave up 0 bases, with 19 bases separating them. Germline lookup yields CDR1 MNHNS and CDR2 SASEGT. The chain's CDR3 is CASSAYTNAGSSYEQYF. The CDR3 DNA reads as TGTGCCAGCAGTGCCTACACGAACGCAGGCAGCTCCTACGAGCAGTACTTC.

The chain links TRBV10-3 to TRBJ2-1; weak D call: TRBD2 (5 bases). The CDR3 is 11 amino acids. The germline V gene encodes CDR1 ENHRY and CDR2 SYGVKD. Trimming removed 3 bases at V and 15 bases at J, with 12 bases between. CDR3 amino acids: CAISESGLGFF. The CDR3 coding sequence is TGTGCCATCAGTGAAAGCGGTCTAGGGTTCTTC.

The V and J genes are TRBV2 and TRBJ2-7, with no clear D. V lost 5 bases to trimming and J lost 6 bases, with 11 bases between them. CDR1 and CDR2 from the germline V gene are SNHLY and FYNNEI. The CDR3 loop spans 12 amino acids. As DNA, the CDR3 is TGTGCCAGCAGTTTAGACGGGTCCGAGCAGTACTTC. As protein: CASSLDGSEQYF.

The chain has TRBV7-2 and TRBJ1-3; D unresolved. Trimming left V 8 bases short and J 0 bases short, with 8 bases between. The CDR3 loop spans 13 amino acids. Germline lookup yields CDR1 SGHTA and CDR2 FQGNSA. CDR3 nucleotides: TGTGCCAGCGGCCGAAACTCTGGAAACACCATATATTTT. Its translation is CASGRNSGNTIYF.

The J gene is TRBJ2-4, the V gene TRBV2, with D tentatively TRBD1 (6 bases). CDR1 and CDR2 (germline): SNHLY, FYNNEI. This CDR3 is 13 amino acids long. V lost 8 bases and J lost 7, with 15 bases in between. The CDR3 here is CASERQARNIQYF. The CDR3 DNA is TGTGCCAGCGAGAGACAGGCTCGGAACATTCAGTACTTC.

V gene TRBV19 combines with J gene TRBJ1-1; 7 bases line up with TRBD1. V shed 8 bases and J 0 bases; nucleotides not matched to a gene: 6. CDR1 LNHDA and CDR2 SQIVND come from the germline V gene (reference sequence). This CDR3 contains 14 residues. CDR3 amino acids: CASSADRVNTEAFF. The CDR3 DNA sequence: TGTGCCAGTTCCGCCGACAGGGTGAACACTGAAGCTTTCTTT.

The CDR3 coding sequence is TGTGCCAGCAGCGTAGCGGGGGGGCTCGGAGAGACCCAGTACTTC. Residues: CASSVAGGLGETQYF. The chain joins TRBV9 to TRBJ2-5, with 8 bases aligning to TRBD2. Trimming took 0 bases from V and 4 from J; bases not matched to a gene: 5. Per the germline V gene, CDR1 is SGDLS and CDR2 is YYNGEE. The length of the CDR3 is 15 residues. The full variable domain, rest sourced from reference TRBV9 and TRBJ2-5, is DSGVTQTPKHLITATGQRVTLRCSPRSGDLSVYWYQQSLDQGLQFLIQYYNGEERAKGNILERFSAQQFPDLHSELNLSSLELGDSALYFCASSVAGGLGETQYFGPGTRLLVL.

The chain is built from TRBV12-5 and TRBJ1-5, with D tentatively TRBD1 (6 bases). Between the trimmed V and J ends, which lost 3 bases and 1 base, there was a span of 7 bases. The CDR3 is 14 residues long. Germline V gene sequence: CDR1 LGHNT, CDR2 FRNRAP. CDR3 residues: CASGLGGSNQPQHF. CDR3 DNA: TGTGCTAGTGGTTTAGGGGGAAGCAATCAGCCCCAGCATTTT.

The chain uses TRBV19 and TRBJ2-7, with TRBD1 identical over 8 bases. From germline, CDR1 is LNHDA and CDR2 SQIVND (reference sequence). The ends lost 3 bases at V and 5 bases at J; junction bases unmatched: 6. The CDR3 is 14 amino acids. The CDR3 is CASSINRGADEQYF. The DNA of the CDR3 is TGTGCCAGTAGTATTAACAGGGGGGCCGACGAGCAGTACTTC.

The rearrangement joins TRBV6-6 to TRBJ2-2; 8 bases are shared with TRBD2. CDR1 MNHNY and CDR2 SVGAGI come from the germline V gene (reference sequence). J gave up 7 bases and V 2 bases, and 3 bases lay outside the gene matches. The CDR3 covers 14 residues. Here the CDR3 reads CASSYTRGGGELFF. CDR3 nucleotide sequence: TGTGCCAGCAGTTACACCCGGGGGGGCGGGGAGCTGTTTTTT.

The chain is built from TRBV25-1 and TRBJ2-2, with D unclear. This CDR3 spans 12 amino acids. Trimming removed 5 bases from V and 2 bases from J, with 3 bases in between. CDR1 is MGHDK and CDR2 is SYGVNS in the germline V gene. CDR3 nucleotide sequence: TGTGCCAGCAGTCTTAACACCGGGGAGCTGTTTTTT. Translated: CASSLNTGELFF.

V gene TRBV28 combines with J gene TRBJ1-2; the match to TRBD1 covers 9 bases. Losses at the gene ends were 8 bases for V and 5 bases for J; bases not matched to a gene: 3. Germline lookup yields CDR1 MDHEN and CDR2 SYDVKM. The CDR3 contains 12 residues. CDR3 coding DNA: TGTGCCAGCCTTGGACAGGGGTATGGCTACACCTTC. It translates to CASLGQGYGYTF.

The rearrangement joins TRBV4-3 to TRBJ2-7, with 10 positions matching TRBD2. With V trimmed by 5 bases and J by 1 base, 17 bases remained unmatched. The CDR3 runs 19 residues. The V gene's germline CDR1 is LGHNA and CDR2 YSLEER. The chain's CDR3 is CASSREVSSGRWASYEQYF. The CDR3 bases are TGCGCCAGCAGCAGAGAAGTAAGTAGCGGGAGGTGGGCATCCTACGAGCAGTACTTC.

The rearrangement joins TRBV28 to TRBJ2-7, with D hard to call. Deletions cut 4 bases from V and 4 bases from J, with 5 bases between. In germline, CDR1 is MDHEN, CDR2 SYDVKM. The CDR3 is 11 amino acids. CDR3 region: CASSSPYEQYF. The CDR3 bases are TGTGCCAGCAGTTCCCCATACGAGCAGTACTTC.

The CDR3 loop is CASSRGQPSTDTQYF. CDR3 coding DNA: TGCGCCAGCAGCAGGGGACAGCCTAGCACAGATACGCAGTATTTT. This chain links TRBV5-1 with TRBJ2-3, with 7 bases fitting TRBD1. The CDR3 is 15 residues long. Germline V gene lookup returns CDR1 SGHRS and CDR2 YFSETQ. Germline trimming cut 4 bases from V and 0 bases from J; bases unmatched to any gene: 5.

The V and J genes are TRBV5-1 and TRBJ2-7; 9 bases are shared with TRBD2. Germline CDR1 reads SGHRS; CDR2 reads YFSETQ. The V segment lost 0 bases and the J segment 2 bases; nucleotides outside the gene matches: 3. The CDR3 has 15 amino acids. The CDR3 DNA reads as TGCGCCAGCAGCTTGGGAGCGGGAGGCCCCTACGAGCAGTACTTC. Its translation: CASSLGAGGPYEQYF.

The V and J genes are TRBV5-5 and TRBJ2-7, with 7 bases matching TRBD1. J gave up 2 bases and V 4 bases, and 6 bases lay outside the gene matches. Germline lookup yields CDR1 SGHKS and CDR2 YYEKEE (reference sequence). CDR3 length: 14 residues. CDR3 loop: CASSTTGWAYEQYF. The CDR3 DNA sequence: TGTGCCAGCAGCACGACAGGGTGGGCCTACGAGCAGTACTTC.

The chain is built from TRBV28 and TRBJ2-7; D is unclear. Trimming removed 2 bases from V and 2 bases from J, with 10 bases in between. The CDR3 runs to 14 residues. Germline V lookup: CDR1 MDHEN, CDR2 SYDVKM. CDR3 nucleotides: TGTGCCAGCAGTTTAACTCTACCCGCCTACGAGCAGTACTTC. Translated, it gives CASSLTLPAYEQYF. Drawing the rest from reference TRBV28 and TRBJ2-7, the complete variable domain is DVKVTQSSRYLVKRTGEKVFLECVQDMDHENMFWYRQDPGLGLRLIYFSYDVKMKEKGDIPEGYSVSREKKERFSLILESASTNQTSMYLCASSLTLPAYEQYFGPGTRLTVT.

The chain couples TRBV15 to TRBJ1-1; 8 bases map to TRBD1. V dropped 3 bases and J dropped 4; count of bases not matched to a gene: 10. Germline-derived CDR1 and CDR2 are LNHNV and YYDKDF (reference sequence). There are 16 residues in the CDR3. DNA of the CDR3: TGTGCCACCAGCAGCCGAATCAACAGGGGGGGCACTGAAGCTTTCTTT. Its protein product is CATSSRINRGGTEAFF.

V usage is TRBV11-3 and J usage is TRBJ2-1, with a weak D call TRBD1 (6 bases). Trimming shortened V by 5 bases and J by 9 bases, and 11 bases separated the two germline ends. The CDR3 sequence is 12 residues long. CDR1 and CDR2 from the germline V gene are SGHNT and YENEEA. The CDR3 region has the DNA TGTGCCAGCAGCATGGACAGAGGTGAGCAGTTCTTC. The encoded protein is CASSMDRGEQFF.

The chain uses TRBV19 and TRBJ2-7; tentative D call: TRBD2 (5 bases). V was cut by 5 bases and J by 2 bases, with 16 bases left in between. CDR1 is LNHDA, CDR2 SQIVND, per germline (reference sequence). The CDR3 loop spans 15 amino acids. The CDR3 here is CASSPSGGLTYEQYF. CDR3 DNA: TGTGCCAGTAGTCCCTCCGGCGGGCTCACCTACGAGCAGTACTTC.

The chain links TRBV28 to TRBJ1-2; TRBD1 is a possible D gene (6 bases). Germline loops: CDR1 MDHEN, CDR2 SYDVKM. With 8 bases removed from V and 4 bases from J, the gap between germline ends came to 20 bases. The CDR3 spans 15 residues. The CDR3 loop is CASSPWGGAFYGYTF. The CDR3 DNA follows: TGTGCCAGCTCCCCCTGGGGGGGCGCGTTCTATGGCTACACCTTC.